A selection of T cell receptor beta chains follows, all from one sample in a study of T-cell memory formation after mild COVID-19. MiXCR, run by TCRdb on the 5' RACE reads, gives a single entry per CDR3 protein. The sample contains approximately 410,000 distinct CDR3 sequences, less than 25% of which appear only once. Sequencing was carried out using PBMCs or a T cell subset sorted from them (not recorded which). These receptors originate from an adult woman who had mild COVID-19 (a few samples of this study predate the infection). Cell type and time point are not known. Each CDR3 is given with its conserved first and last residue. The order of the fields is CDR3 DNA, CDR3 protein, clone size, V gene, D gene, J gene. The D gene is left open where the match is weak. Not all rows give a size; the values are once, few, many and, for expanded clones, a class.

TGCAGTGCTAGCATGGTTCACGAGCAGTACTTC	CSASMVHEQYF	NA	TRBV20-1	NA	TRBJ2-7
TGCAGTGCCAGGGAAGGGAGCTCTGGAAACACCATATATTTT	CSAREGSSGNTIYF	NA	TRBV20-1	NA	TRBJ1-3
TGCGCCAGCAGCTTGGCGGCGGGATCAGGGGGCACTGAAGCTTTCTTT	CASSLAAGSGGTEAFF	few	TRBV5-1	TRBD1	TRBJ1-1
TGTGCCAGCAGCCCACCGTCTCGGGAAAAACTGTTTTTT	CASSPPSREKLFF	few	TRBV7-9	NA	TRBJ1-4
TGTGCCAGCAGTTTAGGGATTACCTACGAGCAGTACTTC	CASSLGITYEQYF	NA	TRBV12-3/TRBV12-4	NA	TRBJ2-7
TGTGCCATCGGTACCGGGGAGCTGTTTTTT	CAIGTGELFF	few	TRBV6-2/TRBV6-3	NA	TRBJ2-2
TGTGCCAGCAGCCCTGACAGGGGGCTTTGGGAGACCCAGTACTTC	CASSPDRGLWETQYF	once	TRBV11-1	TRBD1	TRBJ2-5
TGTGCCAGCAGCTTATGGACAGGGAACACTGAAGCTTTCTTT	CASSLWTGNTEAFF	few	TRBV7-9	TRBD1	TRBJ1-1
TGCGCCAGCAGCTGGTCCGGGACAGGGGGCACTGAAGCTTTCTTT	CASSWSGTGGTEAFF	NA	TRBV5-1	TRBD1	TRBJ1-1
TGCGCCAGCAGCCCGGGTCTTCTTTCACCCCTCCACTTT	CASSPGLLSPLHF	NA	TRBV5-1	NA	TRBJ1-6
TGCAGTGCTCGACAGGGGAGTACTGAAGCTTTCTTT	CSARQGSTEAFF	few	TRBV20-1	TRBD1	TRBJ1-1
TGCAGTGCTCGCCCCCCTGCCGGGACTAGCGGGTATGAGCAGTACTTC	CSARPPAGTSGYEQYF	NA	TRBV20-1	TRBD2	TRBJ2-7
TGTGCCAGCAGCGCGAGCGGGGGAACTTACAATGAGCAGTTCTTC	CASSASGGTYNEQFF	few	TRBV7-9	TRBD2	TRBJ2-1
TGTGCCAGCAGCCTCGGGACAGAGAATAAAAAACTGTTTTTT	CASSLGTENKKLFF	few	TRBV12-3/TRBV12-4	TRBD1	TRBJ1-4
TGCAGTGCTAGAGAGGACACAGATACGCAGTATTTT	CSAREDTDTQYF	once	TRBV20-1	NA	TRBJ2-3
TGTGCCAGCAGGTTTAGCGGGAGCAGCGCCGGGGAGCTGTTTTTT	CASRFSGSSAGELFF	many	TRBV12-3/TRBV12-4	TRBD2	TRBJ2-2
TGCAGTGCTAGAGGATGGAGGGCCACAGATACGCAGTATTTT	CSARGWRATDTQYF	NA	TRBV20-1	NA	TRBJ2-3
TGTGCCAGCAGCCCCCGGTTGGGGACGCAACAAGAGACCCAGTACTTC	CASSPRLGTQQETQYF	NA	TRBV25-1	NA	TRBJ2-5
TGTGCCAGTAGTATCTCCGGGGGGGCCTATGGCTACACCTTC	CASSISGGAYGYTF	few	TRBV19	NA	TRBJ1-2
TGCAGTGCCGACCGGGCTAGCGGGGGGGTCAGCTCCTACGAGCAGTACTTC	CSADRASGGVSSYEQYF	few	TRBV20-1	TRBD2	TRBJ2-7
TGTGCCAGCAGCTTAGCGGCAGGAGCCCAAGAGACCCAGTACTTC	CASSLAAGAQETQYF	few	TRBV11-3	NA	TRBJ2-5
TGTGCCAGCAGCTTAAAACCGGGACTAGCGGAATACGAGCAGTACTTC	CASSLKPGLAEYEQYF	NA	TRBV7-9	TRBD2	TRBJ2-7
TGTGCCAGTAGTATTAGTGGCGCCCGATACGAGCAGTACTTC	CASSISGARYEQYF	NA	TRBV19	NA	TRBJ2-7
TGCAGTGCTCAAAAACCCGGGACAGGGGGGACTGAAGCTTTCTTT	CSAQKPGTGGTEAFF	NA	TRBV20-1	TRBD1	TRBJ1-1
TGTGCCAGCAGCCCCCTCTGGGGACAGCGCAACAATGAGCAGTTCTTC	CASSPLWGQRNNEQFF	once	TRBV27	TRBD1	TRBJ2-1
TGTGCCAGCAGTTACGGGGACCCGCGTTACTCCTACGAGCAGTACTTC	CASSYGDPRYSYEQYF	few	TRBV6-6	NA	TRBJ2-7
TGCGCCAGCAGCCAAGATTTGGCTAGCCTTATTTACAATGAGCAGTTCTTC	CASSQDLASLIYNEQFF	NA	TRBV4-3	NA	TRBJ2-1
TGTGCCAGCAGCTTATCGCAGGGAGATACGCAGTATTTT	CASSLSQGDTQYF	few	TRBV7-3	NA	TRBJ2-3
TGTGCCAGTGACCGACAGGTTGGTCGACAGCCCCAGCATTTT	CASDRQVGRQPQHF	few	TRBV12-3/TRBV12-4	NA	TRBJ1-5
TGTGCCAGCAGCCCGCAAATCGCCTATACCTACGAGCAGTACTTC	CASSPQIAYTYEQYF	NA	TRBV3-1	NA	TRBJ2-7